The 30 T cell receptor beta chains listed next were all sequenced from one sample in a study of T cells in localized non-small cell lung cancer. Using immunoSEQ multiplex PCR, the repertoire was profiled, and TCRdb retains in-frame clones only, with some absent. The data show around 26,000 clones, approximately 84% seen once. Material: peripheral blood, obtained before any cancer treatment. The receptors were sampled from a man aged 35 to 69 with stage III squamous cell lung carcinoma.

The V and J genes are TRBV6-1 and TRBJ2-7; tentatively, D is TRBD1 (6 bases). Per the germline V gene, CDR1 is MNHNS and CDR2 is SASEGT. The CDR3 is 13 residues long. Trimming cost V 6 bases and J 3 bases, with 12 bases left between them. As DNA, the CDR3 is TGTGCCAGCAGAACAGGGCTCAACTACGAGCAGTACGTC. Its protein is CASRTGLNYEQYV.

The CDR3 region is CASSPLNQPQHF. For the CDR3, the DNA is TGTGCCAGCAGCCCCCTCAATCAGCCCCAGCATTTT. The gene calls are TRBV16 and TRBJ1-5, with D unclear. The germline CDR1 and CDR2 sequences are KGHSY and FQNENV. CDR3 length: 12 amino acids. V shed 4 bases and J shed 3 bases, with 4 bases lying between them. Supplemented by reference TRBV16 and TRBJ1-5, the full variable domain reads GEEVAQTPKHLVRGEGQKAKLYCAPIKGHSYVFWYQQVLKNEFKFLISFQNENVFDETGMPKERFSAKCLPNSPCSLEIQATKLEDSAVYFCASSPLNQPQHFGDGTRLSIL.

This clone was observed once. V is TRBV4-1 and J is TRBJ1-4, with D unclear. Germline CDR1 and CDR2: MGHRA and YSYEKL. CDR3 size: 16 residues. The ends were cut back, 0 bases at V and 4 bases at J, with 12 bases in the middle. In DNA, the CDR3 is TGCGCCAGCAGCCAAGAAGGAGGGATTAGTAATGAAAAACTGTTTTTT. Translation: CASSQEGGISNEKLFF.

This chain connects TRBV2 to TRBJ1-2; D possibly corresponds to TRBD1 (5 bases). V gave up 4 bases and J gave up 6 bases, with 12 bases separating them. Germline V gives CDR1 SNHLY, CDR2 FYNNEI. This CDR3 spans 13 amino acids. The CDR3 region is CASSVRGSDGYTF. The CDR3 DNA sequence: TGTGCCAGCAGTGTAAGGGGCTCGGATGGCTACACCTTC. Full variable domain (outside the CDR3, taken from reference TRBV2 and TRBJ1-2): EPEVTQTPSHQVTQMGQEVILRCVPISNHLYFYWYRQILGQKVEFLVSFYNNEISEKSEIFDDQFSVERPDGSNFTLKIRSTKLEDSAMYFCASSVRGSDGYTFGSGTRLTVV.

The CDR3 region is CASSIGFLGFEELFF. The CDR3, as DNA: TGTGCCAGTAGTATAGGATTTCTGGGGTTTGAGGAGCTGTTTTTT. This sequence joins TRBV19 and TRBJ2-2; D call uncertain. Per the germline V gene, CDR1 is LNHDA and CDR2 is SQIVND (reference sequence). The CDR3 is 15 amino acids. V lost 1 base and J 10 bases, leaving 16 bases between the germline ends.

The chain employs TRBV10-3 and TRBJ2-1; perhaps TRBD2 as D (6 bases). V lost 6 bases to trimming and J lost 4 bases, with 16 bases between them. This CDR3 is built from 15 residues. Germline CDR1 and CDR2: ENHRY and SYGVKD. The CDR3 DNA sequence: TGTGCCATCAGCCCTGTGGGGGGATCGTACAATGAGCAGTTCTTC. Its translation: CAISPVGGSYNEQFF.

The chain links TRBV30 to TRBJ2-4; D is possibly TRBD1 (6 bases). Trimming stripped 0 bases from V and 4 bases from J, with 19 bases between. Per germline, CDR1 GTSNPN and CDR2 SVGIG (reference sequence). CDR3 size: 17 residues. As DNA, the CDR3 is TGTGCCTGGAGTGTACGGTCAGGACAGTCTTGGAAAAACATTCAGTACTTC. This gives the protein CAWSVRSGQSWKNIQYF.

This clone rates as medium-sized. This chain uses TRBV7-8 with TRBJ1-1; D remains unclear. This CDR3 has 13 amino acids. Per the germline V gene, CDR1 is SGHVS and CDR2 is FQNEAQ. Trimming cost V 5 bases and J 5 bases, with 12 bases left between them. The CDR3 loop reads CASSAGVRTEAFF. CDR3 nucleotide sequence: TGTGCCAGCAGCGCCGGGGTAAGGACTGAAGCTTTCTTT.

The J gene is TRBJ2-1, the V gene TRBV5-8; unclear D gene. V was pared by 6 bases and J by 4 bases, with 8 bases between. This CDR3 has 12 residues. Germline CDR1 and CDR2: SGHTS and YDEGEE. DNA of the CDR3: TGTGCCAGCACGGATAAATACAATGAGCAGTTCTTC. It translates to CASTDKYNEQFF.

V and J are TRBV30 and TRBJ2-1, with D perhaps TRBD1 or TRBD2 (6 bases each). V lost 2 bases and J 12 bases, leaving 20 bases between the germline ends. The germline CDR1 and CDR2 sequences are GTSNPN and SVGIG (reference sequence). This CDR3 comprises 14 residues. CDR3 region: CAWSMANRGHPQFF. CDR3 coding DNA: TGTGCCTGGAGTATGGCAAACCGGGGGCATCCGCAGTTCTTC.

J is TRBJ1-6 and V is TRBV5-6, with TRBD1 identical over 8 bases. Germline CDR1 is SGHDT and CDR2 is YYEEEE. The trim removed 1 base at V and 8 bases at J, leaving 2 bases unmatched. This CDR3 contains 14 residues. The CDR3 sequence is CASSLNRGDSPLHF. DNA for the CDR3: TGTGCCAGCAGCTTGAACAGGGGGGATTCACCCCTCCACTTT.

The chain couples TRBV5-4 to TRBJ2-5; D perhaps matches TRBD1 (6 bases). Per germline, CDR1 SGHNT and CDR2 YYREEE (reference sequence). V dropped 4 bases and J dropped 7 bases, with 20 bases sitting between them. This CDR3 comprises 15 residues. CDR3 in amino acids: CASSTRTDLRGTQYF. The CDR3 DNA reads TGTGCCAGCAGCACCCGGACAGACCTCAGGGGGACCCAGTACTTC. Full variable domain (missing parts from reference TRBV5-4 and TRBJ2-5): ETGVTQSPTHLIKTRGQQVTLRCSSQSGHNTVSWYQQALGQGPQFIFQYYREEENGRGNFPPRFSGLQFPNYSSELNVNALELDDSALYLCASSTRTDLRGTQYFGPGTRLLVL.

The chain has TRBV7-9 and TRBJ2-1; TRBD2 matches 10 bases. Germline CDR1 is SEHNR and CDR2 is FQNEAQ (reference sequence). CDR3 length equals 14 residues. Losses at the gene ends were 6 bases for V and 7 bases for J; bases not matched to a gene: 6. This CDR3 reads CASSTRTSGNEQFF. In DNA form, the CDR3 reads TGTGCCAGCAGTACCCGGACTAGCGGAAATGAGCAGTTCTTC.

The V gene is TRBV7-9, the J gene TRBJ2-5; 7 bases match TRBD1. The V gene end was trimmed by 3 bases and the J gene end by 5 bases; junction bases not matched to a gene: 6. Germline assignment: CDR1 SEHNR and CDR2 FQNEAQ (reference sequence). The CDR3 runs 14 residues. The CDR3 spells CASSFATGSETQYF. DNA of the CDR3: TGTGCCAGCAGCTTCGCGACAGGGAGCGAGACCCAGTACTTC.

A word on this clone: The identical CDR3 is also encoded by other nucleotide sequences in the sample. The chain has TRBV5-5 and TRBJ1-3; D remains unclear. Germline V gene sequence: CDR1 SGHKS, CDR2 YYEKEE (reference sequence). There are 14 residues in the CDR3. The V and J ends lost 3 bases and 0 bases respectively, with 7 bases between them. In DNA form, the CDR3 reads TGTGCCAGCAGCTCGTTGGACTCTGGAAACACCATATATTTT. This encodes CASSSLDSGNTIYF.

J is TRBJ1-2 and V is TRBV19; TRBD1 matches at 9 bases. V lost 5 bases, J lost 1 base, and 14 bases stayed unmatched. The CDR3 is 18 amino acids. Germline CDR1 reads LNHDA; CDR2 reads SQIVND (reference sequence). Here the CDR3 DNA reads TGTGCCAGTAGTCCACTACCGGGACAGGGAGGGGGTAACTATGGCTACACCTTC. It specifies CASSPLPGQGGGNYGYTF.

The J gene is TRBJ1-1, the V gene TRBV18; TRBD1 matches 8 bases. Germline lookup yields CDR1 KGHSH and CDR2 LQKENI. The CDR3 is 16 residues long. V gave up 3 bases and J gave up 2 bases; unmatched junction bases: 8. DNA of the CDR3: TGTGCCAGCTCACCTACTTCTCAGGGGGCCAACACTGAAGCTTTCTTT. This sequence encodes CASSPTSQGANTEAFF.

The chain uses TRBV19 and TRBJ2-5; D unclear. Germline CDR1 is LNHDA and CDR2 is SQIVND (reference sequence). V was shortened by 5 bases and J by 4 bases, with 8 bases between the two germline ends. The CDR3 has 12 residues. CDR3 loop: CASSVTAETQYF. For the CDR3, the DNA is TGTGCCAGTAGTGTAACGGCAGAGACCCAGTACTTC.

The rearrangement joins TRBV7-8 to TRBJ2-1, with 11 bases fitting TRBD2. Germline trimming cut 5 bases from V and 5 bases from J; bases unmatched to any gene: 5. The CDR3 contains 15 residues. CDR1 is SGHVS and CDR2 is FQNEAQ in the germline V gene. The CDR3 DNA reads as TGTGCCAGCAGCCAACTAGCGGGAGTGGACAATGAGCAGTTCTTC. This gives the protein CASSQLAGVDNEQFF.

The chain joins TRBV7-6 to TRBJ1-5; D remains unclear. The CDR3 is 18 residues long. Germline V gene sequence: CDR1 SGHVS, CDR2 FNYEAQ. Trimming took 4 bases from V and 1 from J, leaving 20 bases between them. The CDR3 reads CASSSLLGSSWSNQPQHF. Here the CDR3 DNA reads TGTGCCAGCAGCTCCCTTTTGGGCTCAAGCTGGAGCAATCAGCCCCAGCATTTT.

This clone has more than one count but fewer than ten. The rearrangement links TRBV28 to TRBJ2-7, with 7 bases lining up with TRBD1. The CDR3 sequence is 13 residues long. V was pared by 6 bases and J by 3 bases, with 5 bases of the junction left unmatched. Germline values: CDR1 MDHEN, CDR2 SYDVKM. The CDR3 loop is CASRWTGGYEQYF. DNA of the CDR3: TGTGCCAGCAGATGGACAGGAGGCTACGAGCAGTACTTC. The whole variable domain, remainder taken from reference TRBV28 and TRBJ2-7, is DVKVTQSSRYLVKRTGEKVFLECVQDMDHENMFWYRQDPGLGLRLIYFSYDVKMKEKGDIPEGYSVSREKKERFSLILESASTNQTSMYLCASRWTGGYEQYFGPGTRLTVT.

V gene TRBV6-1 combines with J gene TRBJ2-7, with 7 bases that match TRBD2. V gave up 6 bases and J gave up 3 bases; unmatched junction bases: 2. The CDR3 has 12 residues. Germline V gene lookup returns CDR1 MNHNS and CDR2 SASEGT. The CDR3 DNA reads as TGTGCCAGCAGGGGACTACACTACGAGCAGTACTTC. This encodes CASRGLHYEQYF.

This clone has a handful of counts. This rearrangement joins TRBV28 to TRBJ1-1; D possibly corresponds to TRBD1 (5 bases). CDR1 and CDR2 (germline): MDHEN, SYDVKM. The CDR3 is 16 amino acids. Trimming stripped 6 bases from V and 4 bases from J, with 21 bases between. CDR3 nucleotides: TGTGCCAGCAGGAGGGACCTCAGGTTGAGGAGCACTGAAGCTTTCTTT. Protein product: CASRRDLRLRSTEAFF.

Written as DNA, the CDR3 is TGCAGCGTTGGCGGTAGCGGGAGTGGCGAGCAGTACTTC. Encoded protein: CSVGGSGSGEQYF. The rearrangement links TRBV29-1 to TRBJ2-7, with TRBD2 matching 9 bases. Trimming at V came to 4 bases and at J to 6 bases, leaving 7 bases not matched to a gene. There are 13 residues in the CDR3. CDR1 and CDR2 from the germline V gene are SQVTM and ANQGSEA.

Here the CDR3 DNA reads TGTGCCAGCAGCCTGAGGTTCAACGAGCAGTACTTC. This gives the protein CASSLRFNEQYF. The chain links TRBV7-2 to TRBJ2-7; D not resolved. This CDR3 has 12 residues. From germline, CDR1 is SGHTA and CDR2 FQGNSA. Trimming took 5 bases from V and 5 from J, leaving 10 bases between them. Variable domain in full (rest from reference TRBV7-2 and TRBJ2-7): GAGVSQSPSNKVTEKGKDVELRCDPISGHTALYWYRQSLGQGLEFLIYFQGNSAPDKSGLPSDRFSAERTGGSVSTLTIQRTQQEDSAVYLCASSLRFNEQYFGPGTRLTVT.

The chain employs TRBV27 and TRBJ2-2, with a tentative D call TRBD1 (5 bases). Germline loops: CDR1 MNHEY, CDR2 SMNVEV (reference sequence). V was clipped by 2 bases and J by 5 bases, with 12 bases between them. This CDR3 has 15 residues. In DNA form, the CDR3 reads TGTGCCAGCAGTTTAAGGAGACAGCTTACCGGGGAGCTGTTTTTT. Amino acids: CASSLRRQLTGELFF.

The chain recombines TRBV7-2 with TRBJ2-5; possible D gene TRBD1, 5 bases. The CDR3 is 13 amino acids. Germline V lookup: CDR1 SGHTA, CDR2 FQGNSA. V was cut by 4 bases and J by 1 base, with 7 bases left in between. This CDR3 is CASSSQVQETQYF. CDR3 bases: TGTGCCAGCAGCTCACAGGTCCAAGAGACCCAGTACTTC.

The rearrangement uses TRBV18 and TRBJ2-5; D unresolved. CDR3 length: 13 amino acids. Looked up from germline, CDR1 is KGHSH and CDR2 is LQKENI. The V end was cut by 0 bases, the J end by 8 bases, with 10 bases between. CDR3: CASSPPTERTQYF. The CDR3 DNA is TGTGCCAGCTCACCACCGACGGAGAGAACCCAGTACTTC.

The V gene is TRBV7-3, the J gene TRBJ2-3; 7 positions match TRBD2. The V segment lost 2 bases and the J segment 6 bases; nucleotides outside the gene matches: 8. The germline V gene has CDR1 SGHTA and CDR2 FQGTGA. The CDR3 extends over 15 amino acids. The CDR3 coding sequence is TGTGCCAGCAGCTTATCGGGCTACGGGAGGGATACGCAGTATTTT. Translated, it gives CASSLSGYGRDTQYF.

This chain links TRBV9 with TRBJ2-7; D might be TRBD1 or TRBD2, each matching 5 bases. With 5 bases removed from V and 3 bases from J, the gap between germline ends came to 9 bases. The CDR3 is 12 amino acids. CDR1 and CDR2 (germline): SGDLS, YYNGEE. The CDR3, as DNA: TGTGCCAGCAGAGGGGACGGCTACGAGCAGTACTTC. Its protein product is CASRGDGYEQYF.